This TCR beta chain was sequenced for a study of shared clonotypes between healthy human individuals (TCRdb year 2020). In the study overall: Three men and two women, aged 18 to 49 years, made up the cohort. For each donor, three plates each were used for CD4 naive and CD4 memory, two plates were used for CD8 naive, and one plate was used for CD8 memory. To estimate repertoire size and how much clonotype sharing occurs between individuals, the study deeply sequenced the blood TCR repertoires of several healthy adults. Libraries were prepared and TCR repertoires were sequenced by different laboratories using diverse techniques, in order to increase sequencing depth and limit assay-specific biases. Each donor's leukapheresis produced roughly between roughly 0.9 and 8.9 billion PBMCs.

The investigation overall reported the following: Clonotypes shared by all four sorted-subset donors showed higher generation probabilities than non-shared clonotypes. Across a few donors, approximately 5% of naive CD4, roughly 3.4% of naive CD8, 2% to 2.5% of memory CD4, and over 0.35% of memory CD8 clonotypes were shared. Estimated clonotype richness was generally larger for naive than for memory subsets. Only blood was sampled, and tissue TCR repertoires likely differ from those in blood. Pairwise subsampling indicated that sequencing depth was expected to affect the degree of clonotype sharing among donors. Rarefaction of sorted-subset datasets indicated incomplete sequencing despite the large sequencing depth. Because the study included only a small number of donors, the genetic and exposure-history diversity represented was limited.

Donors were healthy HIV-negative adults with no recently reported acute infections or vaccinations. Every donor was a Caucasian adult living in Nashville, Tennessee, USA. CD8 memory samples were composed of magnetically selected CD45RO+ cells combined with CCR7-negative CD45RA+ effector memory (TemRA) cells. Blood was collected by leukapheresis, and PBMCs were isolated by Ficoll-Histopaque density gradient centrifugation and then cryopreserved in liquid nitrogen vapor phase. Purity and quantity of every magnetically sorted T cell population were checked by analytical flow cytometry. Genomic DNA was isolated from every sorted fraction and measured by UV absorbance on a Nanodrop 2000c. V is cut back by 4 bases and J by 4 bases, with 3 bases in the junction unmatched. The CDR3 holds 15 amino acids from the cysteine to the phenylalanine. The sequence is cut down to CDR3 DNA, 45 bases in frame from base 1. The germline V gene (reference sequence) sets CDR1 to SGHNT and CDR2 to YYREEE.

In regard to this clone: This clone's antigen is unknown. No base-level quality is on record; no much larger clone is a single base apart. This sample also contains other DNA sequences that code for the same CDR3.

TCR CDR3 regions were amplified from genomic DNA by multiplex PCR using the deep immunoSEQ assay. Genomic DNA extracted from each cell subset was distributed evenly over all wells of several immunoSEQ 96-well plates, and each plate served as one replicate. For sorted subsets, about 210 ng of genomic DNA, equivalent to roughly 33,000 T cell genomes, went into each replicate PCR. Purified libraries were quantified with a Qubit 3.0 fluorometer, sized on a Bioanalyzer 2100, and re-quantified with the KAPA Library Quantification kit. Every immunoSEQ 96-well plate was sequenced on a separate single-read 150-cycle Illumina NextSeq 550 flow cell. The paper's data handling went like this. Because the immunoSEQ output included only junctional sequences and no quality scores, the filtering could not be the same as the filtering used for full-length reads. To assign V/J genes and CDR3, sequences were annotated against IMGT germline references using PyIR, a Python wrapper for IgBLAST v1.9. Reads were filtered out if the reads had weak V/J assignments (E-value above 1e-6), no CDR3, stop codons, out-of-frame junctions, or ambiguous translated residues. V3J clonotypes were defined as sequences sharing an identical inferred V gene, J gene, and CDR3 amino acid sequence. Percentage overlap between repertoires was calculated by dividing the number of shared unique clonotypes by the size of the smaller repertoire. Richness of each repertoire was evaluated using RTK rarefaction, the Chao1 estimator, and Recon v2.1 estimates of unobserved clonotypes. Generation probabilities for all TCRbeta clonotypes obtained by the gDNA method from a few donors were computed using OLGA. In TCRdb, the immuneACCESS table is reduced to in-frame sequences with V and J assigned. These tables do not hold every clone; where another copy was compared, an unresolved V gene accounts for under half, and the others remain unexplained. The V and J calls and clone size were taken over from that table, and D and trimming were inferred from the DNA. The sample table shows roughly 400,000 clones, and 96% are seen once. The ten largest clonotypes hold about 0.34% of the sample.

The rearrangement combines TRBV5-4 with TRBJ1-5; 12 central bases correspond to TRBD1. Material: memory CD8+ T cells sorted from blood. This specimen's cell subset or site label, per the study, means: CD45RO+ cells pooled with CCR7-negative TemRA cells. This TCR was recovered from a man aged 30 to 39 in good health. The DNA reads as follows: TGTGCCAGCAGCAGGGACAGGGGGCAGAATCAGCCCCAGCATTTT. This sequence encodes CASSRDRGQNQPQHF.